This T cell receptor beta chain was retrieved from a study of beta chain features in type 1 diabetes. cDNA synthesis used the whole RNA isolate, giving expressed TCRB sequences. The repertoire was sequenced with immunoSEQ multiplex PCR; TCRdb's copy has only in-frame clones and lacks some. Here the sample spans roughly 310,000 clones, about 10% being singletons. After removal of 5 bases from V and 8 bases from J, the junction contained 7 bases not matched to a gene. Per germline, CDR1 SEHNR and CDR2 FQNEAQ (reference sequence). The CDR3 consists of 16 residues. This clone was observed a handful of times.

V and J are TRBV7-9 and TRBJ2-2; 14 bases agree with TRBD2. Material: naive CD4+ T cells from blood. The TCR sequence derives from a woman in her twenties or thirties in good health. This CDR3 reads CASSMPGLAGVGELFF. The CDR3 DNA reads TGTGCCAGCAGCATGCCGGGACTAGCGGGAGTTGGGGAGCTGTTTTTT.